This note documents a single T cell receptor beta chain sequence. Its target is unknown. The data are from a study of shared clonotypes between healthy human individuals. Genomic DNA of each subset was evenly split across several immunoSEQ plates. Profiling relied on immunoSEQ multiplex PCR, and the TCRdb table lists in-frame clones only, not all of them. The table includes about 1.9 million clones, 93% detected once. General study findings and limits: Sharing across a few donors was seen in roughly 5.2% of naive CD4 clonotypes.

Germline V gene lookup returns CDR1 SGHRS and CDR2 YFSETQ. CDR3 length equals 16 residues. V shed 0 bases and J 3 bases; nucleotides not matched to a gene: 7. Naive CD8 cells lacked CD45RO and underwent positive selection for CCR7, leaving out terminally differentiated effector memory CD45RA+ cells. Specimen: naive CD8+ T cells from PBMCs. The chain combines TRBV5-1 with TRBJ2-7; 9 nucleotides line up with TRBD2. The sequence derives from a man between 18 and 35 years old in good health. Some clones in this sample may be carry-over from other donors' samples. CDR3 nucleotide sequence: TGCGCCAGCAGCTTGGCCGGCAGCGGGGGGCTCTACGAGCAGTACTTC. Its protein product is CASSLAGSGGLYEQYF.